Each of the 21 T cell receptor beta chains below was sequenced from the same sample in a study of blood T cells in healthy people across ages. Through a sample-barcoded 5' primer and a J-beta primer mix, a second PCR was run for about 7 to 12 cycles. MiXCR, run by TCRdb on the 5' RACE reads, gives a single entry per CDR3 protein. The sample comprises about 730,000 distinct CDR3 sequences, roughly 47% of which are singletons, and around 20% rests with the top ten. The sequencing input was blood. These receptors were collected from a woman aged 55-69 years in good health.

The chain couples TRBV6-5 to TRBJ2-7, with unresolved D. The germline V and J ends were trimmed by 8 bases and 1 base, with 9 bases remaining between them. This CDR3 is 12 amino acids long. The germline V gene encodes CDR1 MNHEY and CDR2 SVGAGI. CDR3 protein: CASHSESYEQYF. In nucleotides, the CDR3 is TGTGCCAGCCACAGTGAGTCCTACGAGCAGTACTTC.

Many counts were recorded for this clonotype. V and J are TRBV20-1 and TRBJ2-3, with TRBD2 as a possible D gene (6 bases). CDR3 length: 13 amino acids. The germline V gene encodes CDR1 DFQATT and CDR2 SNEGSKA (reference sequence). Deletions cut 7 bases from V and 4 bases from J, with 15 bases between. The CDR3 DNA sequence: TGCAGTGGGGGGGACGAGGGCTCAGATACGCAGTATTTT. It codes for CSGGDEGSDTQYF.

This clonotype has a handful of counts. This chain connects TRBV4-1 to TRBJ2-1; TRBD1 is a possible D gene (5 bases). This CDR3 has 16 amino acids. Germline values: CDR1 MGHRA, CDR2 YSYEKL. The ends were cut back, 0 bases at V and 9 bases at J, with 18 bases in the middle. The CDR3 spells CASSQDKGNGRCEQFF. CDR3 sequence (DNA): TGCGCCAGCAGCCAAGATAAGGGGAACGGAAGGTGTGAGCAGTTCTTC.

This clonotype appeared a few times. The chain employs TRBV25-1 and TRBJ2-3, with D possibly matching TRBD2 (5 bases). The CDR3 totals 15 residues. The germline V gene encodes CDR1 MGHDK and CDR2 SYGVNS. V lost 3 bases, J lost 2 bases, and 12 bases lay in between. The CDR3 loop reads CASSDHREHTDTQYF. Here the CDR3 DNA reads TGTGCCAGCAGTGACCACCGGGAACACACAGATACGCAGTATTTT.

CDR3 region: CASSFSGTYGYTF. DNA of the CDR3: TGTGCCAGCAGCTTTTCCGGGACCTATGGCTACACCTTC. The chain has TRBV7-3 and TRBJ1-2; D may be TRBD1 (5 bases). CDR1 is SGHTA and CDR2 is FQGTGA in the germline V gene. V shed 3 bases and J shed 4 bases, with 9 bases lying between them. This CDR3 has 13 amino acids.

This chain uses TRBV20-1 with TRBJ2-7; TRBD2 matches 8 bases. CDR1 is DFQATT, CDR2 SNEGSKA, per germline (reference sequence). CDR3 size: 15 residues. The ends lost 1 base at V and 1 base at J; junction bases unmatched: 6. The CDR3, as DNA: TGCAGTGCTAGAGCGGCGACTAGCGATTCCTACGAGCAGTACTTC. It yields the protein CSARAATSDSYEQYF.

This clonotype was observed a handful of times. This sequence joins TRBV20-1 and TRBJ1-2; no clear D. Trimming stripped 6 bases from V and 8 bases from J, with 16 bases between. The CDR3 length is 12 residues. CDR1 is DFQATT and CDR2 is SNEGSKA in the germline V gene (reference sequence). CDR3 in DNA: TGCAGTGCGATAATCCAACCGGTCGGCTACACCTTC. Its protein product is CSAIIQPVGYTF.

The chain combines TRBV20-1 with TRBJ1-6; D is unclear. Trimming shortened V by 0 bases and J by 0 bases, and 9 bases separated the two germline ends. Germline V lookup: CDR1 DFQATT, CDR2 SNEGSKA (reference sequence). The CDR3 extends over 16 amino acids. CDR3 DNA: TGCAGTGCTAGAGATCCCCGATACTCCTATAATTCACCCCTCCACTTT. Translated, it gives CSARDPRYSYNSPLHF.

The chain combines TRBV20-1 with TRBJ2-7; the D gene is possibly TRBD2 (5 bases). Trimming cost V 8 bases and J 0 bases, with 14 bases left between them. Germline V CDR1 and CDR2: DFQATT, SNEGSKA (reference sequence). This CDR3 has 13 residues. CDR3 in DNA: TGCAGTCCCATTTCTAGCAGCTCCTACGAGCAGTACTTC. Its translation: CSPISSSSYEQYF.

This clonotype has more than one count but fewer than ten. V and J are TRBV29-1 and TRBJ2-3; TRBD2 agrees at 12 bases. Germline assignment: CDR1 SQVTM and CDR2 ANQGSEA. This CDR3 contains 15 residues. The J segment lost 2 bases and the V segment lost 5 bases, leaving 5 bases of the junction unmatched. The DNA of the CDR3 is TGCAGCGTTTCCGGACTAGCGGGACCCACAGATACGCAGTATTTT. Residues: CSVSGLAGPTDTQYF.

The chain employs TRBV28 and TRBJ1-1, with D uncertain. This CDR3 has 14 amino acids. Germline values: CDR1 MDHEN, CDR2 SYDVKM. V lost 5 bases, J lost 5 bases, and 15 bases lay in between. The CDR3 coding sequence is TGTGCCAGCAGTGCCCACCGCGCTACAACTGAAGCTTTCTTT. Amino acids: CASSAHRATTEAFF. The entire variable domain, with the rest obtained from reference TRBV28 and TRBJ1-1, is as follows: DVKVTQSSRYLVKRTGEKVFLECVQDMDHENMFWYRQDPGLGLRLIYFSYDVKMKEKGDIPEGYSVSREKKERFSLILESASTNQTSMYLCASSAHRATTEAFFGQGTRLTVV.

This clonotype was seen more than once but under ten times. The chain joins TRBV7-9 to TRBJ2-3, with 9 bases aligning to TRBD2. CDR1 and CDR2 (germline): SEHNR, FQNEAQ (reference sequence). Trimming took 5 bases from V and 3 from J; bases not matched to a gene: 6. CDR3 length: 15 residues. Written as DNA, the CDR3 is TGTGCCAGCAGCACGGGCGGGGGGGCGACAGATACGCAGTATTTT. Protein product: CASSTGGGATDTQYF.

The chain uses TRBV7-9 and TRBJ2-1; 15 bases align to TRBD2. The CDR3 totals 16 residues. V gave up 4 bases and J gave up 10 bases; unmatched junction bases: 8. The germline V gene has CDR1 SEHNR and CDR2 FQNEAQ (reference sequence). The CDR3: CASSSGLAGGYTEQFF. DNA of the CDR3: TGTGCCAGCAGCTCGGGACTAGCGGGGGGCTACACAGAGCAGTTCTTC. Variable domain in full (rest from reference TRBV7-9 and TRBJ2-1): DTGVSQNPRHKITKRGQNVTFRCDPISEHNRLYWYRQTLGQGPEFLTYFQNEAQLEKSRLLSDRFSAERPKGSFSTLEIQRTEQGDSAMYLCASSSGLAGGYTEQFFGPGTRLTVL.

The chain links TRBV7-9 to TRBJ2-1; D is tentatively TRBD1 or TRBD2 (5 bases each). Germline CDR1 and CDR2: SEHNR and FQNEAQ (reference sequence). The CDR3 runs 17 residues. Deletions cut 7 bases from V and 0 bases from J, with 19 bases between. Here the CDR3 reads CASILPGTLSSYNEQFF. The DNA of the CDR3 is TGTGCCAGCATCCTACCCGGGACGTTGAGCTCCTACAATGAGCAGTTCTTC.

This clonotype was seen a few times. This rearrangement joins TRBV28 to TRBJ2-7, with D tentatively TRBD2 (5 bases). Germline CDR1 MDHEN, CDR2 SYDVKM. This CDR3 region has 17 residues. The ends were cut back, 7 bases at V and 2 bases at J, with 24 bases in the middle. CDR3 sequence: CASTMGSSARGAYEQYF. Written as DNA, the CDR3 is TGTGCCAGCACCATGGGCTCGTCGGCCCGGGGAGCCTACGAGCAGTACTTC.

There are a few counts of this clonotype. One end of the junction does not line up with germline, which may come from a read error. J is TRBJ2-1 and V is TRBV13, with 8 nucleotides matching TRBD2. Looked up from germline, CDR1 is PRHDT and CDR2 is FYEKMQ (reference sequence). The CDR3 is 16 residues long. CDR3 sequence (DNA): TGTGCCAGCAGCACCCGGGAGGGACTGATATCTGGTGAGAAGTTCTTC. Residues: CASSTREGLISGEKFF.

This clonotype was detected a few times. The J gene is TRBJ2-1, the V gene TRBV6-1; D is undetermined. Trimming left V 5 bases short and J 8 bases short, with 7 bases between. The germline V gene has CDR1 MNHNS and CDR2 SASEGT. CDR3 length: 11 residues. CDR3 sequence (DNA): TGTGCCAGCAGTTTCTTACATGAGCAGTTCTTC. Its protein product is CASSFLHEQFF.

With respect to this clonotype: A much larger clone sits a single nucleotide away, making a read error possible. The chain carries TRBV5-1 and TRBJ2-3; 11 positions match TRBD2. The CDR3 is 14 residues long. From germline, CDR1 is SGHRS and CDR2 YFSETQ. CDR3: CASRLAGIADAQYF. The DNA of the CDR3 is TGCGCCAGCCGACTAGCGGGAATTGCAGATGCGCAGTATTTT. Filled out from reference TRBV5-1 and TRBJ2-3, the complete variable domain reads KAGVTQTPRYLIKTRGQQVTLSCSPISGHRSVSWYQQTPGQGLQFLFEYFSETQRNKGNFPGRFSGRQFSNSRSEMNVSTLELGDSALYLCASRLAGIADAQYFGPGTRLTVL.

V gene TRBV20-1 combines with J gene TRBJ2-1, with D tentatively TRBD1 (6 bases). The better agreement between TRBJ2-7 and the DNA end casts doubt on the J call. CDR3 length: 15 residues. CDR1 DFQATT and CDR2 SNEGSKA come from the germline V gene (reference sequence). The CDR3 region has the DNA TGCAGTGCTAGAGTCAGGGGTCGCACCTACAATGAGCAGTACTTC. Protein sequence: CSARVRGRTYNEQYF.

The chain combines TRBV6-6 with TRBJ1-5; 12 bases are a match to TRBD1. This CDR3 region has 14 residues. Germline V gene lookup returns CDR1 MNHNY and CDR2 SVGAGI (reference sequence). Trimming took 6 bases from V and 7 from J; bases not matched to a gene: 4. The CDR3 DNA reads as TGTGCCAGCAGACCCGGGACAGGGGGCCAGCCCCAGCATTTT. It yields the protein CASRPGTGGQPQHF.

Only a few counts were recorded for this clonotype. This chain uses TRBV3-1 with TRBJ1-2; perhaps TRBD1 as D (6 bases). This CDR3 is built from 17 residues. V was cut by 3 bases and J by 6 bases, with 23 bases left in between. Germline CDR1 and CDR2: LGHDT and YNNKEL (reference sequence). The CDR3 region has the DNA TGTGCCAGCAGCCAGTCCGGGACAATAGGCCTTATGGATGGCTACACCTTC. Its translation: CASSQSGTIGLMDGYTF.